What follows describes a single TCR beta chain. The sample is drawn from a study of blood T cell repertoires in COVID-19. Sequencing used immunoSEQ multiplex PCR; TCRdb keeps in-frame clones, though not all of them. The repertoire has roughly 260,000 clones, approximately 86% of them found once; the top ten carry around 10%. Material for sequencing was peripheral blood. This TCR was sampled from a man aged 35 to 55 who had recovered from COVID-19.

The chain's CDR3 is CASSSQGSEAFF. The CDR3 coding sequence is TGTGCCAGCAGCTCTCAGGGATCTGAAGCTTTCTTT. The chain is built from TRBV7-9 and TRBJ1-1, with D possibly matching TRBD1 (5 bases). Germline CDR1 reads SEHNR; CDR2 reads FQNEAQ (reference sequence). The CDR3 has 12 amino acids. Trimming pared 4 bases from V and 6 bases from J, leaving 9 bases between.